What follows are 20 T cell receptor beta chains derived from one specimen sequenced in a study of OX40 agonist ivuxolimab in advanced cancers. Method: immunoSEQ multiplex PCR; TCRdb's copy keeps in-frame clones and lacks some. The table shows some 98,000 clones, with around 85% occurring only once. This sample comprised CD4+ or CD8+ T cells sorted from blood, obtained in a trial of the OX40 agonist ivuxolimab. The receptors were sampled from an adult with an advanced solid tumor such as melanoma, head and neck, liver or kidney cancer.

The chain recombines TRBV5-8 with TRBJ1-5, with a weak D call TRBD1 (6 bases). CDR1 is SGHTS, CDR2 YDEGEE, per germline. The CDR3 totals 16 residues. Trimming removed 0 bases at V and 4 bases at J, with 14 bases between. CDR3 loop: CASSLADGTSNQPQHF. The CDR3 coding sequence is TGTGCCAGCAGCTTGGCTGATGGGACAAGTAATCAGCCCCAGCATTTT.

V gene TRBV10-3 combines with J gene TRBJ1-1; TRBD1 matches at 8 bases. Per the germline V gene, CDR1 is ENHRY and CDR2 is SYGVKD. The CDR3 is made up of 13 amino acids. Losses at the gene ends were 7 bases for V and 3 bases for J; bases not matched to a gene: 4. This CDR3 reads CAITQDRDTEAFF. The CDR3 DNA reads TGTGCCATCACCCAGGACAGGGACACTGAAGCTTTCTTT.

This CDR3 is CASSFMHRGTEAFF. CDR3 DNA sequence: TGTGCCAGCAGCTTTATGCACAGGGGTACTGAAGCTTTCTTT. The chain uses TRBV5-4 and TRBJ1-1, with TRBD1 identical over 7 bases. The CDR3 covers 14 residues. Unmatched junction bases numbered 6, after V lost 2 bases and J lost 5 bases. Looked up from germline, CDR1 is SGHNT and CDR2 is YYREEE (reference sequence). Together with reference TRBV5-4 and TRBJ1-1, the CDR3 gives the full variable domain: ETGVTQSPTHLIKTRGQQVTLRCSSQSGHNTVSWYQQALGQGPQFIFQYYREEENGRGNFPPRFSGLQFPNYSSELNVNALELDDSALYLCASSFMHRGTEAFFGQGTRLTVV.

This clone came up once. The chain couples TRBV7-3 to TRBJ2-1, with a possible D match to TRBD2 (6 bases). The CDR3 is 15 residues long. Germline V gene data show CDR1 as SGHTA and CDR2 as FQGTGA. V lost 5 bases, J lost 8 bases, and 19 bases lay in between. CDR3 in amino acids: CASSPMGLSSDEQFF. For the CDR3, the DNA is TGTGCCAGCAGCCCCATGGGACTTTCTTCGGATGAGCAGTTCTTC. The whole variable domain, filled in from reference TRBV7-3 and TRBJ2-1, reads GAGVSQTPSNKVTEKGKYVELRCDPISGHTALYWYRQSLGQGPEFLIYFQGTGAADDSGLPNDRFFAVRPEGSVSTLKIQRTERGDSAVYLCASSPMGLSSDEQFFGPGTRLTVL.

The rearrangement joins TRBV18 to TRBJ2-3; unclear D gene. The germline V and J ends were trimmed by 2 bases and 6 bases, with 3 bases remaining between them. The CDR3 contains 11 residues. Germline V gives CDR1 KGHSH, CDR2 LQKENI. As DNA, the CDR3 is TGTGCCAGCTCACCAAAGGATACGCAGTATTTT. Its protein product is CASSPKDTQYF.

CDR3 bases: TGTGCCAGTAGTACAAAACAGGGGACCTACGAGCAGTACTTC. It specifies CASSTKQGTYEQYF. The chain employs TRBV19 and TRBJ2-7; 7 bases match TRBD1. The CDR3 sequence is 14 residues long. V was pared by 4 bases and J by 2 bases, with 5 bases of the junction left unmatched. Germline CDR1 is LNHDA and CDR2 is SQIVND (reference sequence). Complete variable domain (other parts from reference TRBV19 and TRBJ2-7): DGGITQSPKYLFRKEGQNVTLSCEQNLNHDAMYWYRQDPGQGLRLIYYSQIVNDFQKGDIAEGYSVSREKKESFPLTVTSAQKNPTAFYLCASSTKQGTYEQYFGPGTRLTVT.

V is TRBV19 and J is TRBJ2-6; D unresolved. Trimming stripped 7 bases from V and 0 bases from J, with 13 bases between. Germline CDR1 LNHDA, CDR2 SQIVND (reference sequence). The CDR3 extends over 16 amino acids. Written as DNA, the CDR3 is TGTGCCAGTAATGACGGCCTCAGCTCTGGGGCCAACGTCCTGACTTTC. Translating it yields CASNDGLSSGANVLTF.

V is TRBV6-6 and J is TRBJ1-6; 9 bases agree with TRBD1. Germline lookup yields CDR1 MNHNY and CDR2 SVGAGI (reference sequence). CDR3 size: 15 residues. J lost 9 bases, V lost 5 bases, and 8 bases had no gene match. The CDR3 loop is CASSPVGDRASPLHF. The CDR3 bases are TGTGCCAGCAGTCCCGTGGGGGACAGGGCTTCACCCCTCCACTTT.

The chain joins TRBV7-2 to TRBJ2-7; D perhaps matches TRBD2 (5 bases). CDR1 and CDR2 from the germline V gene are SGHTA and FQGNSA. V lost 0 bases and J 2 bases, leaving 11 bases between the germline ends. The CDR3 is 15 amino acids. CDR3 nucleotide sequence: TGTGCCAGCAGCTTAGCGGCCTCGAGGGCCTACGAGCAGTACTTC. Protein product: CASSLAASRAYEQYF.

The CDR3 reads CASRGTGAYNEQFF. CDR3 DNA: TGTGCCAGCCGGGGGACGGGAGCTTACAATGAGCAGTTCTTC. This chain links TRBV10-3 with TRBJ2-1, with a tentative D call TRBD2 (6 bases). The germline V gene has CDR1 ENHRY and CDR2 SYGVKD. The CDR3 totals 14 residues. V lost 10 bases, J lost 4 bases, and 17 bases lay in between.

V gene TRBV7-8 combines with J gene TRBJ1-1, with a weak D call TRBD1 (6 bases). CDR3 length equals 15 residues. The germline gives CDR1 SGHVS, CDR2 FQNEAQ. V shed 5 bases and J shed 4 bases, with 17 bases lying between them. The CDR3 coding sequence is TGTGCCAGCAGCCTCGGCCCCCCGACAGGCACTGAAGCTTTCTTT. The encoded protein is CASSLGPPTGTEAFF.

V gene TRBV29-1 combines with J gene TRBJ2-1; weak D call: TRBD2 (7 bases). Trimming took off 8 bases at V and 6 bases at J, with 17 bases between the two ends. Germline lookup yields CDR1 SQVTM and CDR2 ANQGSEA. CDR3 length: 13 amino acids. CDR3 nucleotide sequence: TGCAGCTCCCTTCGAGGGGGGGCCAATGAGCAGTTCTTC. Protein product: CSSLRGGANEQFF.

The chain combines TRBV4-1 with TRBJ2-7; 11 nucleotides agree with TRBD2. The CDR3 has 15 amino acids. Germline assignment: CDR1 MGHRA and CDR2 YSYEKL. The V gene end was trimmed by 4 bases and the J gene end by 4 bases; junction bases not matched to a gene: 6. CDR3 loop: CASSLETSGVYEQYF. The CDR3 coding sequence is TGCGCCAGCAGCCTCGAGACTAGCGGGGTTTACGAGCAGTACTTC.

The chain combines TRBV9 with TRBJ2-5; the D is unclear. V lost 7 bases, J lost 5 bases, and 18 bases lay in between. There are 14 residues in the CDR3. Looked up from germline, CDR1 is SGDLS and CDR2 is YYNGEE. As DNA, the CDR3 is TGTGCCAGCGGCGCGAGTAGGGTCGGGGAGACCCAGTACTTC. The encoded protein is CASGASRVGETQYF.

V usage is TRBV6-5 and J usage is TRBJ1-1, with 7 bases fitting TRBD1. The CDR3 has 13 residues. Trimming removed 8 bases from V and 4 bases from J; junction bases left unmatched: 7. The V gene's germline CDR1 is MNHEY and CDR2 SVGAGI. The CDR3 sequence: CASHRGRGTEAFF. The CDR3, as DNA: TGTGCCAGCCACAGGGGCCGGGGCACTGAAGCTTTCTTT.

This sequence joins TRBV9 and TRBJ2-5, with 7 bases identical to TRBD2. The better agreement between TRBJ2-7 and the DNA end casts doubt on the J call. Germline loops: CDR1 SGDLS, CDR2 YYNGEE. This CDR3 is built from 14 residues. The CDR3: CASSVGGSLYEQYF. DNA of the CDR3: TGTGCCAGCAGCGTAGGCGGGAGCCTGTACGAGCAGTACTTC.

The V and J genes are TRBV2 and TRBJ1-4, with D perhaps TRBD1 (6 bases). CDR3 length: 12 residues. V shed 6 bases and J shed 8 bases, with 10 bases lying between them. Looked up from germline, CDR1 is SNHLY and CDR2 is FYNNEI. CDR3 nucleotides: TGTGCCAGCAGATCAGGGGTCGAAAAACTGTTTTTT. Translated: CASRSGVEKLFF.

This chain uses TRBV5-1 with TRBJ2-5, with 13 bases lining up with TRBD2. CDR3 length: 16 residues. V lost 5 bases, J lost 4 bases, and 8 bases stayed unmatched. The germline V gene encodes CDR1 SGHRS and CDR2 YFSETQ. This CDR3 is CASSSTSGRAGETQYF. CDR3 nucleotide sequence: TGCGCCAGCAGTTCTACTAGCGGGAGGGCCGGAGAGACCCAGTACTTC.

This chain uses TRBV6-6 with TRBJ1-2; TRBD1 matches at 7 bases. CDR1 and CDR2 (germline): MNHNY, SVGAGI (reference sequence). This CDR3 is 14 amino acids long. Germline trimming cut 6 bases from V and 2 bases from J; bases unmatched to any gene: 6. This CDR3 reads CASRMTGSNYGYTF. Here the CDR3 DNA reads TGTGCCAGCAGAATGACAGGGTCCAACTATGGCTACACCTTC.

This chain connects TRBV4-3 to TRBJ2-1; 12 nucleotides align to TRBD2. The junction had 17 bases not matched to a gene; V was cut back by 2 bases and J by 6 bases. Germline V gene sequence: CDR1 LGHNA, CDR2 YSLEER. The CDR3 covers 20 residues. The CDR3 nucleotides are TGCGCCAGCAGCCAAATTGTTGCTAGCGGGGGGGCTTTCGGTGGCAATGAGCAGTTCTTC. Its translation: CASSQIVASGGAFGGNEQFF.